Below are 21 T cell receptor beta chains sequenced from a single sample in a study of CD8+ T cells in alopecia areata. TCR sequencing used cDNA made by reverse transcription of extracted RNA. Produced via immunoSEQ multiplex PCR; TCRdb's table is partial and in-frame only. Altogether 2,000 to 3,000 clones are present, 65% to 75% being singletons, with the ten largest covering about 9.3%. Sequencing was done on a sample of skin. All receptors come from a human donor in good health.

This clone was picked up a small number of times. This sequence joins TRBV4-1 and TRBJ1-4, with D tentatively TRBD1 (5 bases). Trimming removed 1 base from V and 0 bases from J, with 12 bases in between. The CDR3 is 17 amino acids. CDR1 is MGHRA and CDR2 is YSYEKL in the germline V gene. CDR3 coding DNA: TGCGCCAGCAGCCAAGCTGGGGGTCGCTCAACTAATGAAAAACTGTTTTTT. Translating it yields CASSQAGGRSTNEKLFF.

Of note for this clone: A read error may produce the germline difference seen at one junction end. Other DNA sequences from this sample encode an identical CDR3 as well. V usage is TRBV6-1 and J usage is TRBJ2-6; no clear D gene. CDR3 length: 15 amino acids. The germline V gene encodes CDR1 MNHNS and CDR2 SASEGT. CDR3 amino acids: CASSLCTSRANVLTF. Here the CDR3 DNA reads TGTGCCAGCAGTCTATGCACAAGTCGGGCCAACGTCCTAACTTTC.

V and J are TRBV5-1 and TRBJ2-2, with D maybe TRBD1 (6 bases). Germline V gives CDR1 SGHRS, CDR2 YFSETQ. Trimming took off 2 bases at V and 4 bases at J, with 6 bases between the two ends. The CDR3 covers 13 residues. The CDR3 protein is CASSLQGTGELFF. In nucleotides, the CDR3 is TGCGCCAGCAGCTTACAGGGCACCGGGGAGCTGTTTTTT.

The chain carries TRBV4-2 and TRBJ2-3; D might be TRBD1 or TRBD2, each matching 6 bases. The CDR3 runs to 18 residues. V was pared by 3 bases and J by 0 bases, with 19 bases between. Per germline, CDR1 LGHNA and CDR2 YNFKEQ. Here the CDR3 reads CASSQGTQRGASTDTQYF. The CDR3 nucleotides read TGTGCCAGCAGCCAGGGTACTCAAAGGGGGGCCAGCACAGATACGCAGTATTTT.

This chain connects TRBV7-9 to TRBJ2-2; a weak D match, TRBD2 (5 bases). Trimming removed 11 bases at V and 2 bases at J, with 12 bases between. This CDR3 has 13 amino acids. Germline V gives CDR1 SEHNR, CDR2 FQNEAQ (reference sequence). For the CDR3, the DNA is TGTGCCCTATCGGACTCAAACACCGGGGAGCTGTTTTTT. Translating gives CALSDSNTGELFF.

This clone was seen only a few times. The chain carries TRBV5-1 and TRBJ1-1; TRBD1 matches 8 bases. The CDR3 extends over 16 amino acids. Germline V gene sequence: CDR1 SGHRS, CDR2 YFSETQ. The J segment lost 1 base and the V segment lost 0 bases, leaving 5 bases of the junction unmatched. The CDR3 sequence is CASSLGDRRTNTEAFF. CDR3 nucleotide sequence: TGCGCCAGCAGCTTGGGGGACAGGCGCACGAACACTGAAGCTTTCTTT. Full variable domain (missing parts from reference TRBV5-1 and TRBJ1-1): KAGVTQTPRYLIKTRGQQVTLSCSPISGHRSVSWYQQTPGQGLQFLFEYFSETQRNKGNFPGRFSGRQFSNSRSEMNVSTLELGDSALYLCASSLGDRRTNTEAFFGQGTRLTVV.

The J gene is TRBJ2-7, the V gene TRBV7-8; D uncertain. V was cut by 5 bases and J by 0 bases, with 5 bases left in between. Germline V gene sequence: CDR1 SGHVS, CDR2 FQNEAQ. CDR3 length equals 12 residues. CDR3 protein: CASSLSSYEQYF. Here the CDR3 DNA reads TGTGCCAGCAGCCTGAGCTCCTACGAGCAGTACTTC.

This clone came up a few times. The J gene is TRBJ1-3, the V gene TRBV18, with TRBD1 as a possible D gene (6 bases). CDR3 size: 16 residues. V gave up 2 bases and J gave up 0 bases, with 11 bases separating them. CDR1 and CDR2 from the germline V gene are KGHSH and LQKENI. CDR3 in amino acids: CASSPTGRPSGNTIYF. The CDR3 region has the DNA TGTGCCAGCTCACCAACAGGGCGACCCTCTGGAAACACCATATATTTT. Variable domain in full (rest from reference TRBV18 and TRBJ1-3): NAGVMQNPRHLVRRRGQEARLRCSPMKGHSHVYWYRQLPEEGLKFMVYLQKENIIDESGMPKERFSAEFPKEGPSILRIQQVVRGDSAAYFCASSPTGRPSGNTIYFGEGSWLTVV.

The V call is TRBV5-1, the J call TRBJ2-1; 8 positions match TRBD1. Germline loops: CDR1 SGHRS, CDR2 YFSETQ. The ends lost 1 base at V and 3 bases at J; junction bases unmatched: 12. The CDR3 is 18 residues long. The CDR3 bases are TGCGCCAGCAGCTTGCAGGGGGCGCAGGGGGTAGTCTACAATGAGCAGTTCTTC. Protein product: CASSLQGAQGVVYNEQFF. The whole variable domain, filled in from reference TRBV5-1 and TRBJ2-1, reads KAGVTQTPRYLIKTRGQQVTLSCSPISGHRSVSWYQQTPGQGLQFLFEYFSETQRNKGNFPGRFSGRQFSNSRSEMNVSTLELGDSALYLCASSLQGAQGVVYNEQFFGPGTRLTVL.

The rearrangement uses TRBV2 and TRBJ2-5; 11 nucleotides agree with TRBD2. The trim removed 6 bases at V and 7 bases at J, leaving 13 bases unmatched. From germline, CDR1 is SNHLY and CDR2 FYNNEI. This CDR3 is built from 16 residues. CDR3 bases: TGTGCCAGCAGATCACTAGCGGGGGCGGCCGCAGGGACCCAGTACTTC. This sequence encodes CASRSLAGAAAGTQYF.

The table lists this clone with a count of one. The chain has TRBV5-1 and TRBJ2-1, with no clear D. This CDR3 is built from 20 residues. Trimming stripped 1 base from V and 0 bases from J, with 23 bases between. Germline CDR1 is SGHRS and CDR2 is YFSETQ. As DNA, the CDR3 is TGCGCCAGCAGCTTGCCATACCGTGGCCGGGCCGGACCCTCCTACAATGAGCAGTTCTTC. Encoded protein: CASSLPYRGRAGPSYNEQFF.

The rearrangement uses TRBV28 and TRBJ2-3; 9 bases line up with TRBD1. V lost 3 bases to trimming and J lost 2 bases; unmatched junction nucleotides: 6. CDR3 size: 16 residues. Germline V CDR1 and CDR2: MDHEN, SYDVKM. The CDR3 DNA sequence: TGTGCCAGCAGTTTTTCAGGGACAGGGAACACAGATACGCAGTATTTT. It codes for CASSFSGTGNTDTQYF. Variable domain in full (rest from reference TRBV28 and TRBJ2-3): DVKVTQSSRYLVKRTGEKVFLECVQDMDHENMFWYRQDPGLGLRLIYFSYDVKMKEKGDIPEGYSVSREKKERFSLILESASTNQTSMYLCASSFSGTGNTDTQYFGPGTRLTVL.

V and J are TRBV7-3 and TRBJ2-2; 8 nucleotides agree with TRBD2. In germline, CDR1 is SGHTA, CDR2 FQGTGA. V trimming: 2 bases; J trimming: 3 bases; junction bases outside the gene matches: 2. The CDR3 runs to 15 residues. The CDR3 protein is CASSLAGGDTGELFF. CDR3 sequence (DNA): TGTGCCAGCAGCTTAGCGGGGGGTGACACCGGGGAGCTGTTTTTT.

CDR3 in amino acids: CASRGGQGAISQETQYF. CDR3 bases: TGTGCCAGCAGGGGTGGACAGGGGGCTATCTCTCAAGAGACCCAGTACTTC. J is TRBJ2-5 and V is TRBV28; TRBD1 aligns across 11 bases. Trimming removed 6 bases from V and 2 bases from J; junction bases left unmatched: 11. This CDR3 has 17 residues. Germline CDR1 reads MDHEN; CDR2 reads SYDVKM. Drawing the rest from reference TRBV28 and TRBJ2-5, the complete variable domain is DVKVTQSSRYLVKRTGEKVFLECVQDMDHENMFWYRQDPGLGLRLIYFSYDVKMKEKGDIPEGYSVSREKKERFSLILESASTNQTSMYLCASRGGQGAISQETQYFGPGTRLLVL.

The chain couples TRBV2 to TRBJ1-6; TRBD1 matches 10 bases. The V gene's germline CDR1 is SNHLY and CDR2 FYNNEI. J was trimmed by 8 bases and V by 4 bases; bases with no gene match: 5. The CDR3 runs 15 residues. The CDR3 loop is CASSVRTGGDSPLHF. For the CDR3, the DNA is TGTGCCAGCAGTGTTCGGACAGGGGGAGATTCACCCCTCCACTTT.

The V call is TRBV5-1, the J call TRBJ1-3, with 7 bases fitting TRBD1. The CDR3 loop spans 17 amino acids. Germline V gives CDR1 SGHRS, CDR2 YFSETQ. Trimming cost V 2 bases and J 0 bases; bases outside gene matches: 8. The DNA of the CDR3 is TGCGCCAGCAGCTTAGAGGGACAGAAGTCCTCTGGAAACACCATATATTTT. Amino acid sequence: CASSLEGQKSSGNTIYF.

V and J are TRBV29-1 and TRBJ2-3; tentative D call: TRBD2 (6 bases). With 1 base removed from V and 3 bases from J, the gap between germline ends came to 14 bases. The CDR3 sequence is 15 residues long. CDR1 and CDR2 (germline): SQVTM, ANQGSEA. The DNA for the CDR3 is TGCAGCGTTGAAGCCACTAGCTTGCGAACAGATACGCAGTATTTT. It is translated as CSVEATSLRTDTQYF.

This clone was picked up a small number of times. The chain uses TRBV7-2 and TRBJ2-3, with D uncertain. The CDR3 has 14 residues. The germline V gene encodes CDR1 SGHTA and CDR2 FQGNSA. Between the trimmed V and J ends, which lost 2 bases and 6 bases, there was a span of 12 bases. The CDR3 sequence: CASSLSQAGDTQYF. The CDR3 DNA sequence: TGTGCCAGCAGCTTAAGTCAAGCTGGGGATACGCAGTATTTT.

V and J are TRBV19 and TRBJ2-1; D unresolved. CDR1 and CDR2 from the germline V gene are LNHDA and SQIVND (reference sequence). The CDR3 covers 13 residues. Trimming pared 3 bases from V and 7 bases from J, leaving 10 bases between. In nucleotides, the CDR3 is TGTGCCAGTAGTATCTTTAAGGGAAATGAGCAGTTCTTC. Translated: CASSIFKGNEQFF.

CDR3 DNA: TGTGCCAGCAGCTCAAACCCGGGACTAGCGGGGGCGCAGTTCTTC. This codes for CASSSNPGLAGAQFF. The chain links TRBV7-3 to TRBJ2-1; 14 positions match TRBD2. The CDR3 is 15 amino acids. V shed 4 bases, J shed 12 bases, and the junction held 8 bases outside the gene matches. Germline CDR1 and CDR2: SGHTA and FQGTGA.

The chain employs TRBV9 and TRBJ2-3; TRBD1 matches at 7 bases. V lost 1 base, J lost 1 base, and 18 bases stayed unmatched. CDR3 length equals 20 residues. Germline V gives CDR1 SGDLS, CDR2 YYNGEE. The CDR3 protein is CASSVPRPGTGDFRTDTQYF. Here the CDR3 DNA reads TGTGCCAGCAGCGTACCGAGGCCGGGAACAGGGGATTTCCGCACAGATACGCAGTATTTT.